This T cell receptor beta chain derives from a study of blood T cell repertoires in COVID-19. Across the whole study: The samples span acute and convalescent COVID-19 from the United States, Italy and Spain. Sources were T cells, B-cell-depleted T cells, or PBMCs; the material itself was cDNA or gDNA.

In the authors' workflow: Amplifying reference gene primers gave estimates of nucleated cell counts. Sequencing used immunoSEQ multiplex PCR; TCRdb keeps in-frame clones, though not all of them. D and trimming were read from the DNA, whereas the V and J calls and clone size are those reported in that table. The table lists some 120,000 clones, around 87% of them singletons. Germline lookup yields CDR1 SGHVS and CDR2 FQNEAQ. V gave up 6 bases and J gave up 0 bases; unmatched junction bases: 8. This CDR3 comprises 16 residues. The material sequenced was peripheral blood. The clonotype originates from a woman aged 50 to 60 who had recovered from COVID-19. The rearrangement joins TRBV7-8 to TRBJ1-5; 7 positions match TRBD1. In DNA form, the CDR3 reads TGTGCCAGCAGGGTCGGGACAGTTGATAGCAATCAGCCCCAGCATTTT. Its translation: CASRVGTVDSNQPQHF.